The sequence of this T cell receptor (beta chain) was determined in a study of shared clonotypes between healthy human individuals. At the level of the study: Contributing individuals were a couple of females and a few males aged 18 to 49.

Trimming shortened V by 7 bases and J by 7 bases, and 11 bases separated the two germline ends. From germline, CDR1 is MNHNS and CDR2 SASEGT. This CDR3 is built from 12 residues. Study-level findings and limits: The low donor count limited represented genetic and exposure-history diversity. Lower generation probabilities were found for non-shared clonotypes than for those shared by all four donors.

Comments on this clone: No antigen is known for it.

This table comes from immunoSEQ multiplex PCR, and its TCRdb copy is limited to in-frame clones, with some not included. Here the sample spans under 2,500,000 clones, roughly 95% being singletons. Donors were healthy HIV-negative adults without recently reported acute infections or vaccinations. The TCR sequence derives from a man in his late teens or twenties in good health. Sequences were obtained from naive CD4+ T cells sorted from blood. The sample's subset: CD45RA+ positively selected. The chain carries TRBV6-1 and TRBJ1-5; D remains unclear. CDR3: CASKIGNQPQHF. The CDR3 nucleotides are TGTGCCAGCAAGATTGGGAACCAGCCCCAGCATTTT.